The 14 T cell receptor beta chains presented below share a single source sample, sequenced in a study of cytomegalovirus exposure and HLA in healthy donors. PCR was performed using 60 Vbeta and 13 Jbeta primers. Data came from immunoSEQ multiplex PCR; TCRdb stores just in-frame clones and leaves some out. The table shows about 190,000 clones, with roughly four fifths occurring only once. The specimen sequenced was PBMCs. Source of these receptors: a woman aged 25 to 39 in good health and CMV-seropositive.

This chain links TRBV10-3 with TRBJ2-3; 9 bases are shared with TRBD2. The J segment lost 5 bases and the V segment lost 6 bases, leaving 9 bases of the junction unmatched. This CDR3 is 15 amino acids long. Germline V gene sequence: CDR1 ENHRY, CDR2 SYGVKD. CDR3 protein: CAIRPLSGSLDTQYF. The CDR3, as DNA: TGTGCCATCAGGCCCCTTAGCGGGAGTTTAGATACGCAGTATTTT.

This clone was found a few times. The rearrangement joins TRBV25-1 to TRBJ2-3; 10 nucleotides agree with TRBD2. V lost 5 bases, J lost 4 bases, and 9 bases stayed unmatched. The length of the CDR3 is 16 residues. Germline V CDR1 and CDR2: MGHDK, SYGVNS. CDR3 loop: CASSPLAGDGADTQYF. The CDR3 nucleotides read TGTGCCAGCAGTCCGCTAGCGGGAGATGGCGCAGATACGCAGTATTTT.

This clone was detected only once. The chain is built from TRBV6-5 and TRBJ1-3; the D gene is possibly TRBD1 (5 bases). Trimming cost V 2 bases and J 4 bases, with 9 bases left between them. Germline values: CDR1 MNHEY, CDR2 SVGAGI. The CDR3 sequence is 14 residues long. The CDR3 DNA follows: TGTGCCAGCAGTTACCTGCAGGGAGGAAACACCATATATTTT. Translating gives CASSYLQGGNTIYF.

This clone was picked up one time. The same CDR3 is also encoded by other DNA sequences in this sample. The rearrangement links TRBV2 to TRBJ2-7; D ambiguous. Germline V CDR1 and CDR2: SNHLY, FYNNEI. V gave up 5 bases and J gave up 3 bases, with 5 bases separating them. The CDR3 loop spans 11 amino acids. As DNA, the CDR3 is TGTGCCAGCAGTCCTAGCTACGAGCAGTACTTC. It encodes CASSPSYEQYF.

The count of this clone is one. V is TRBV28 and J is TRBJ1-1; no clear D gene. The CDR3 contains 11 residues. Trimming pared 6 bases from V and 11 bases from J, leaving 13 bases between. Germline CDR1 is MDHEN and CDR2 is SYDVKM. This CDR3 reads CASSDLPGAFF. DNA for the CDR3: TGTGCCAGCAGCGATTTGCCCGGGGCTTTCTTT.

A few counts support this clone. V is TRBV7-9 and J is TRBJ2-1; 7 bases fit TRBD2. CDR1 SEHNR and CDR2 FQNEAQ come from the germline V gene (reference sequence). This CDR3 has 14 residues. Losses at the gene ends were 7 bases for V and 3 bases for J; bases not matched to a gene: 6. The CDR3 loop is CASTTSVLYNEQFF. CDR3 nucleotides: TGTGCCAGCACCACTAGCGTTCTCTACAATGAGCAGTTCTTC.

The genes are TRBV28 and TRBJ2-3; 15 nucleotides agree with TRBD2. Germline trimming cut 6 bases from V and 6 bases from J; bases unmatched to any gene: 13. The CDR3 runs 18 residues. CDR1 MDHEN and CDR2 SYDVKM come from the germline V gene. The CDR3 DNA reads TGTGCCAGCAGCTCTCCTCAGGGACTAGCGGGAGGCGGGGATACGCAGTATTTT. It encodes CASSSPQGLAGGGDTQYF. The full variable domain, its missing parts supplied by reference TRBV28 and TRBJ2-3, is DVKVTQSSRYLVKRTGEKVFLECVQDMDHENMFWYRQDPGLGLRLIYFSYDVKMKEKGDIPEGYSVSREKKERFSLILESASTNQTSMYLCASSSPQGLAGGGDTQYFGPGTRLTVL.

CDR3 loop: CASSKSGPGELFF. The CDR3 nucleotides read TGTGCCAGTAGTAAGTCAGGGCCCGGGGAGCTGTTTTTT. The gene calls are TRBV19 and TRBJ2-2; tentatively, D is TRBD1 (5 bases). The germline V and J ends were trimmed by 4 bases and 6 bases, with 9 bases remaining between them. Looked up from germline, CDR1 is LNHDA and CDR2 is SQIVND (reference sequence). The CDR3 consists of 13 residues.

V and J are TRBV5-4 and TRBJ2-1; tentative D call: TRBD1 (6 bases). Per germline, CDR1 SGHNT and CDR2 YYREEE (reference sequence). CDR3 length equals 13 residues. V lost 5 bases and J lost 9, with 15 bases in between. The CDR3 spells CASSEAGAGEQFF. The CDR3 coding sequence is TGTGCCAGCAGTGAGGCAGGGGCAGGTGAGCAGTTCTTC.

This clone was seen just once. The chain is built from TRBV5-1 and TRBJ2-7; possible D gene TRBD2, 6 bases. CDR1 and CDR2 (germline): SGHRS, YFSETQ. The CDR3 is made up of 14 amino acids. V was pared by 2 bases and J by 0 bases, with 9 bases between. CDR3 loop: CASSFGGISYEQYF. DNA for the CDR3: TGCGCCAGCAGCTTCGGCGGGATCTCCTACGAGCAGTACTTC.

The genes are TRBV11-3 and TRBJ2-1, with D perhaps matching TRBD1 (5 bases). Trimming took off 5 bases at V and 10 bases at J, with 15 bases between the two ends. CDR1 and CDR2 from the germline V gene are SGHNT and YENEEA. The length of the CDR3 is 13 residues. The DNA of the CDR3 is TGTGCCAGCAGCGCGCTCTCACAGGCAGAGCAGTTCTTC. It translates to CASSALSQAEQFF. The full variable domain, completed using reference TRBV11-3 and TRBJ2-1, is EAGVVQSPRYKIIEKKQPVAFWCNPISGHNTLYWYLQNLGQGPELLIRYENEEAVDDSQLPKDRFSAERLKGVDSTLKIQPAELGDSAVYLCASSALSQAEQFFGPGTRLTVL.

This clone was detected a few times. The chain carries TRBV4-1 and TRBJ2-5; 7 bases line up with TRBD2. The better agreement between TRBJ2-7 and the DNA end casts doubt on the J call. This CDR3 comprises 15 residues. CDR1 is MGHRA, CDR2 YSYEKL, per germline. DNA for the CDR3: TGCGCCAGCAGCCAAGGCAAGGGAGGGATCTACGAGCAGTACTTC. Protein: CASSQGKGGIYEQYF.

The V gene is TRBV28, the J gene TRBJ1-2, with 7 bases that match TRBD1. Per germline, CDR1 MDHEN and CDR2 SYDVKM. With 5 bases clipped from V and 3 bases from J, the junction kept 9 bases outside the gene matches. The CDR3 length is 15 residues. The CDR3 nucleotides are TGTGCCAGCAGTCCCCCCGGGACAGAGTACTATGGCTACACCTTC. It translates to CASSPPGTEYYGYTF.

This chain uses TRBV28 with TRBJ1-5; D uncertain. This CDR3 is built from 14 residues. Germline CDR1 MDHEN, CDR2 SYDVKM. V was clipped by 6 bases and J by 2 bases, with 11 bases between them. Here the CDR3 DNA reads TGTGCCAGCAGGGGGTGGAGGGGCAATCAGCCCCAGCATTTT. Translation gives CASRGWRGNQPQHF.